Ten or more counts support the clone carrying this T cell receptor (beta chain). Its target is not known. These data originate in a study of early T cells in non-severe SARS-CoV-2 infection. Study as a whole: Chains stayed unpaired after sequencing of bulk RNA from unsorted whole blood.

Study-wide results and limits: The study's VDJdb matching favored anti-spike CD8 responses and missed private and CD4 specificities.

TCRdb reanalysed the 5' RACE reads using MiXCR and keeps one entry per CDR3 protein. The data contain approximately 58,000 distinct CDR3 sequences, 6% to 7% of them singletons. CDR1 is KGHDR and CDR2 is SFDVKD in the germline V gene. V lost 9 bases, J lost 0 bases, and 5 bases lay in between. This CDR3 contains 13 residues. This clonotype was sampled from an adult who was a healthcare worker with PCR-confirmed SARS-CoV-2 infection or an uninfected control (not recorded which). Sample: whole blood. The chain couples TRBV24-1 to TRBJ2-6; D is perhaps TRBD2 (5 bases). CDR3 DNA: TGTGCCACCGGAGGCTCTGGGGCCAACGTCCTGACTTTC. This translates into CATGGSGANVLTF.